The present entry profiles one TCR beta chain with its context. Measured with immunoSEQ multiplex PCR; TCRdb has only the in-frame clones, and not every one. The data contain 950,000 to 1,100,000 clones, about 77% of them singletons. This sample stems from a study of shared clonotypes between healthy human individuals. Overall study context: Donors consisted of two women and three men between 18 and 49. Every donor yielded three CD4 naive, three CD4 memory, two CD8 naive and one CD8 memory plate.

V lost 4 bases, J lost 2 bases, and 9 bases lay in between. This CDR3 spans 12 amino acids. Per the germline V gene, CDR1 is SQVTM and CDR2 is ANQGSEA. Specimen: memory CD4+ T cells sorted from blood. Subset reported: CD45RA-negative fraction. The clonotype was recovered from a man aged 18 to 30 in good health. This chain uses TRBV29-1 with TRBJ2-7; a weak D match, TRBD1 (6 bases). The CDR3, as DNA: TGCAGCGTTGCCCAGGGGACCTACGAGCAGTACTTC. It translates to CSVAQGTYEQYF.